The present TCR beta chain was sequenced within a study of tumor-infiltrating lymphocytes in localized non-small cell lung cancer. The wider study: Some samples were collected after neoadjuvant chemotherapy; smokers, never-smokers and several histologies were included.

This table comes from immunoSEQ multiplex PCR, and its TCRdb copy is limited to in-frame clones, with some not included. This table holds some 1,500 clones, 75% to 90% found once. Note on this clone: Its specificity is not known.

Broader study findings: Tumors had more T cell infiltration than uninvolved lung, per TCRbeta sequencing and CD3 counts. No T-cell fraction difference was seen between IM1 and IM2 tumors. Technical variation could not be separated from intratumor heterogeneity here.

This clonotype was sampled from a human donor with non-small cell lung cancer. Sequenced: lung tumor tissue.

DNA of the CDR3: TGCAGCGTTGAAGAGCCACGGGGGGCCGAGGCTTTCTTT. Translated: CSVEEPRGAEAFF. The genes are TRBV29-1 and TRBJ1-1; tentatively, D is TRBD1 (6 bases). Germline V gene sequence: CDR1 SQVTM, CDR2 ANQGSEA. V was cut by 0 bases and J by 11 bases, with 16 bases left in between. CDR3 length equals 13 residues. Combining the CDR3 with reference TRBV29-1 and TRBJ1-1 gives the whole variable domain SAVISQKPSRDICQRGTSLTIQCQVDSQVTMMFWYRQQPGQSLTLIATANQGSEATYESGFVIDKFPISRPNLTFSTLTVSNMSPEDSSIYLCSVEEPRGAEAFFGQGTRLTVV.